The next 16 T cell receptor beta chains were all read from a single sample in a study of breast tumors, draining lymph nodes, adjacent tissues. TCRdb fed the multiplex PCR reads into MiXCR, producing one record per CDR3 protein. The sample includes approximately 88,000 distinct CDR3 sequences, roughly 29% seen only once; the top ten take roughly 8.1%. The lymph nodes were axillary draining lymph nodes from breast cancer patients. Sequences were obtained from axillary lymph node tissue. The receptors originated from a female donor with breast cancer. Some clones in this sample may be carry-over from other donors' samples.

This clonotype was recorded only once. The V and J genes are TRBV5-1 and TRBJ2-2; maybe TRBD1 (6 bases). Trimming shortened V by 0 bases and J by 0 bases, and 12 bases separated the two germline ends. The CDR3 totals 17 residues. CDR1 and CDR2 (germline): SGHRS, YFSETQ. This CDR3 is CASSLGTGTSNTGELFF. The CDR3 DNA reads TGCGCCAGCAGCTTGGGGACCGGGACATCGAACACCGGGGAGCTGTTTTTT.

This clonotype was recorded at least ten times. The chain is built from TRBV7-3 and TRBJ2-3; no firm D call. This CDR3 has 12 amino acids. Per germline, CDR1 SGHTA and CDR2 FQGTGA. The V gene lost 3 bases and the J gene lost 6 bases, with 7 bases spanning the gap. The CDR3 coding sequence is TGTGCCAGCAGCTTCTTTCGGGATACGCAGTATTTT. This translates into CASSFFRDTQYF.

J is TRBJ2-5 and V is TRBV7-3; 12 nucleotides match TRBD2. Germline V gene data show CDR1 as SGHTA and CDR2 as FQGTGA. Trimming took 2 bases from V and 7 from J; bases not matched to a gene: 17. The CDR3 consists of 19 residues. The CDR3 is CASSLPTSGRPTRSGTQYF. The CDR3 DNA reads TGTGCCAGCAGCTTACCAACTAGCGGGAGGCCCACCCGGTCGGGGACCCAGTACTTC.

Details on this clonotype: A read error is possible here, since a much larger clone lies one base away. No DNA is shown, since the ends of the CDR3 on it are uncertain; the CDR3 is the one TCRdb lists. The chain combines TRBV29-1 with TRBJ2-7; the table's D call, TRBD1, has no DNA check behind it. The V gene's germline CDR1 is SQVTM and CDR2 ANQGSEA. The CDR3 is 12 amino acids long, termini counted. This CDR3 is CSVGGYSCEQYF.

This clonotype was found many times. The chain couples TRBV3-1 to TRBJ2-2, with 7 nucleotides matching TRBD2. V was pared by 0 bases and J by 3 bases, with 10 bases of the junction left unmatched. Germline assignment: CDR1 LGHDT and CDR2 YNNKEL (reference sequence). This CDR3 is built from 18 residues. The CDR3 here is CASSQDGTGGGHTGELFF. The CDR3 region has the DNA TGTGCCAGCAGCCAAGACGGAACGGGAGGCGGTCACACCGGGGAGCTGTTTTTT.

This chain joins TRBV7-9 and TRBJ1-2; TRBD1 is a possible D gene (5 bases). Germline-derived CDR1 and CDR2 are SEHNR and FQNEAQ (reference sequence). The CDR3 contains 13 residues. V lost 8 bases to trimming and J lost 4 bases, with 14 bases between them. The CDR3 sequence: CASRDSLSYGYTF. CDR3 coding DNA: TGTGCCAGCCGGGACTCGCTCTCCTATGGCTACACCTTC.

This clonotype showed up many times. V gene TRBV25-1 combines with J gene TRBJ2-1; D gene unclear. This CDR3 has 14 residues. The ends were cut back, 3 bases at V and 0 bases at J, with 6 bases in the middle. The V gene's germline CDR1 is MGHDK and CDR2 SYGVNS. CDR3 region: CASSDTNSYNEQFF. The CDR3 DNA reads TGTGCCAGCAGTGACACCAACTCCTACAATGAGCAGTTCTTC.

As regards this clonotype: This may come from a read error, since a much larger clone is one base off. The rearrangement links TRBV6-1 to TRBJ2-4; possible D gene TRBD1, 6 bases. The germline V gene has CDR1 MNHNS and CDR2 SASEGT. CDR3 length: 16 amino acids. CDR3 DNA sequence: TGTGCCAGCAGTTCCCCGAACAGGGTTGTGGAGAACATTCCGTACTTC. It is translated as CASSSPNRVVENIPYF.

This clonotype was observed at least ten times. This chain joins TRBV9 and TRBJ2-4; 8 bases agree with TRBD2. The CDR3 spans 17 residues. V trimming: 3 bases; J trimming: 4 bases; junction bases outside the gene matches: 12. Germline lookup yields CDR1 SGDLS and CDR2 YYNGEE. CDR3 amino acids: CASSARPQRETKNIQYF. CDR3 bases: TGTGCCAGCAGCGCCCGCCCCCAGCGGGAGACGAAAAACATTCAGTACTTC.

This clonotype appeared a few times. CDR3 DNA sequence: TGTGCCAGCAGCTTCCCCAGGTCAGGGACCACTGAAGCTTTCTTT. This sequence encodes CASSFPRSGTTEAFF. The V gene is TRBV11-3, the J gene TRBJ1-1, with D perhaps TRBD1 (5 bases). CDR1 is SGHNT, CDR2 YENEEA, per germline. Trimming stripped 3 bases from V and 4 bases from J, with 15 bases between. This CDR3 spans 15 amino acids.

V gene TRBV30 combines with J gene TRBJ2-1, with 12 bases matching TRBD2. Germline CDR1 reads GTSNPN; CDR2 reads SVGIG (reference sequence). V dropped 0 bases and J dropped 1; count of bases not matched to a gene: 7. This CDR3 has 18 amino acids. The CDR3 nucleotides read TGTGCCTGGAGTGTAGGCCTAGCGGGAGGGCCGTCCTACAATGAGCAGTTCTTC. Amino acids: CAWSVGLAGGPSYNEQFF.

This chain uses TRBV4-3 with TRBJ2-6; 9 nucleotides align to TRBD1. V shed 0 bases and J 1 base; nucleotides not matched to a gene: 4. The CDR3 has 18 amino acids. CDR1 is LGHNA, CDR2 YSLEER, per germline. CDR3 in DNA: TGCGCCAGCAGCCAAGATGACAGGGGGAGATCTGGGGCCAACGTCCTGACTTTC. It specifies CASSQDDRGRSGANVLTF.

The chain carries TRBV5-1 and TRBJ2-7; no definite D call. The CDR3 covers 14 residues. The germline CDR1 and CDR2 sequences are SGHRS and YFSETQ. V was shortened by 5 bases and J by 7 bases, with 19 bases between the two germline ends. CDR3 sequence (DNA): TGCGCCAGCAGTCACGAGGCCCACATGGGGGAGCAGTACTTC. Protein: CASSHEAHMGEQYF.

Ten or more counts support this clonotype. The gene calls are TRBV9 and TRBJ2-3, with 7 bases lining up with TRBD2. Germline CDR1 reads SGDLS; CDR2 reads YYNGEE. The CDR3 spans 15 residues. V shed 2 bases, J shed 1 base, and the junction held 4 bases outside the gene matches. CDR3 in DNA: TGTGCCAGCAGCGTGGGCGGGAGTGGCACAGATACGCAGTATTTT. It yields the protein CASSVGGSGTDTQYF.

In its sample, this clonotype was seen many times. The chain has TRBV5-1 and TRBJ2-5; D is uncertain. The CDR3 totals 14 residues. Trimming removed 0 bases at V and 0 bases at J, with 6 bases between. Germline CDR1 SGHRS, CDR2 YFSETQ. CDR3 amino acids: CASSLAANQETQYF. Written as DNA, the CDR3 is TGCGCCAGCAGCTTGGCGGCCAACCAAGAGACCCAGTACTTC.

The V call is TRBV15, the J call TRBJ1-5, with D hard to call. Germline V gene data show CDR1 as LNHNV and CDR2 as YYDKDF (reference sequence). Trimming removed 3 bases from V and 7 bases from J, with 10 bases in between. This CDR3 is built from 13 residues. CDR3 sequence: CATSSLNGQPQHF. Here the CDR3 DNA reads TGTGCCACCAGCAGCTTAAACGGACAGCCCCAGCATTTT.